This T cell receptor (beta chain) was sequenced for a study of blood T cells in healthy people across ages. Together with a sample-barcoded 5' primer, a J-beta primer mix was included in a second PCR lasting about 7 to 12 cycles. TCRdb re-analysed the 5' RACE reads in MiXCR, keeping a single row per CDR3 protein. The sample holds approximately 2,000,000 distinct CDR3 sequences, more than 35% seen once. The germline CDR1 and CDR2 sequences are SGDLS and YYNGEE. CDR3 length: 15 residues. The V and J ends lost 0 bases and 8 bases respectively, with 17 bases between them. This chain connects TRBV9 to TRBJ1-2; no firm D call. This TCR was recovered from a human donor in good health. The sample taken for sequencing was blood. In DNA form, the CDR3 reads TGTGCCAGCAGCGTAGCCTCCGGACCGTCCAACGGCTACACCTTC. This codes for CASSVASGPSNGYTF.